These 20 T cell receptor beta chains were sequenced from one sample in a study of CXCR3-negative and CXCR3-positive naive CD8 T cells. Libraries of TRB cDNA were made by 5' RACE and carried UMIs. TCRdb reprocessed the 5' RACE reads and keeps a single row for each CDR3 protein, giving no DNA. Its clone listing holds roughly 86,000 distinct CDR3 sequences. Sequencing was done on a sample of naive CXCR3- CD8+ T cells from blood. The subset here: CD45RO-CCR7+CD27+CD95- naive CD8+ T cells lacking CXCR3 (TNR3-). The receptors stem from a human donor in good health. Some clones in this sample may be carry-over from other donors' samples.

V gene TRBV5-1 combines with J gene TRBJ1-1; TCRdb names TRBD1, which stays unverified in the absence of DNA. In germline, CDR1 is SGHRS, CDR2 YFSETQ. The CDR3 length is 14 residues. CDR3 amino acids: CASSSFDSTTEAFF.

The rearrangement joins TRBV9 to TRBJ1-1; TCRdb gives TRBD1 as the D gene, but with no DNA this cannot be confirmed. The CDR3 sequence is 15 residues long. The germline CDR1 and CDR2 sequences are SGDLS and YYNGEE. CDR3: CASSEWTGQGTEAFF.

V gene TRBV7-6 combines with J gene TRBJ2-7; the TCRdb D gene call, TRBD1, has no DNA to confirm it. The length of the CDR3 is 14 residues. The germline gives CDR1 SGHVS, CDR2 FNYEAQ. CDR3 sequence: CASSLRRGNYEQYF.

The genes are TRBV9 and TRBJ1-1. Germline lookup yields CDR1 SGDLS and CDR2 YYNGEE. The CDR3 is 13 residues long. CDR3 region: CASSVESKTEAFF.

This chain connects TRBV20-1 to TRBJ1-5. CDR1 and CDR2 from the germline V gene are DFQATT and SNEGSKA (reference sequence). The CDR3 is 14 amino acids. The CDR3 here is CSAPDQYSNQPQHF.

This CDR3 reads CASSQGHLAGDSPYETQYF. This chain uses TRBV4-1 with TRBJ2-5; the D call of TRBD2 rests on TCRdb alone, since no DNA is present to check it. Germline V gene sequence: CDR1 MGHRA, CDR2 YSYEKL. The CDR3 consists of 19 residues.

The chain uses TRBV29-1 and TRBJ1-1; lacking DNA, the TRBD1 call made by TCRdb goes unchecked. Germline loops: CDR1 SQVTM, CDR2 ANQGSEA. This CDR3 is built from 12 residues. The CDR3 is CSAEGDTTEAFF.

V is TRBV27 and J is TRBJ2-1; the D call of TRBD1 rests on TCRdb alone, since no DNA is present to check it. The germline V gene encodes CDR1 MNHEY and CDR2 SMNVEV (reference sequence). The CDR3 runs to 17 residues. CDR3: CASSLVLGGSSYNEQFF.

The J gene is TRBJ1-2, the V gene TRBV7-9; TCRdb proposes TRBD1, but this gene call is untestable without DNA. Germline CDR1 and CDR2: SEHNR and FQNEAQ (reference sequence). This CDR3 spans 16 amino acids. The CDR3 here is CASSESTLGTNYGYTF.

This chain connects TRBV4-2 to TRBJ2-4. The CDR3 spans 14 residues. Germline values: CDR1 LGHNA, CDR2 YNFKEQ. The CDR3 spells CASSQDLGQNIQYF.

This CDR3 is CSVEEGNTDKQYF. The chain employs TRBV29-1 and TRBJ2-3. The CDR3 spans 13 residues. CDR1 SQVTM and CDR2 ANQGSEA come from the germline V gene.

The rearrangement uses TRBV29-1 and TRBJ1-2. This CDR3 contains 16 residues. Germline values: CDR1 SQVTM, CDR2 ANQGSEA. The CDR3 is CSVANSDRWENYGYTF.

V and J are TRBV29-1 and TRBJ2-3; the D gene TCRdb calls, TRBD2, cannot be checked with no DNA. Germline V gene lookup returns CDR1 SQVTM and CDR2 ANQGSEA. The CDR3 is 16 residues long. This CDR3 reads CSVDGLAGGPSDTQYF.

This CDR3 reads CSATSYLTDTQYF. The rearrangement uses TRBV29-1 and TRBJ2-3. Germline V gene sequence: CDR1 SQVTM, CDR2 ANQGSEA. The CDR3 consists of 13 residues.

The chain combines TRBV21-1 with TRBJ1-4; as DNA is missing, the TRBD1 call by TCRdb cannot be tested. TRBV21-1 is classified as a pseudogene. CDR3 length: 15 amino acids. CDR3: CASSNRTGLNEKLFF.

V is TRBV29-1 and J is TRBJ1-2; the D call from TCRdb, TRBD1, cannot be confirmed without DNA. There are 15 residues in the CDR3. Germline CDR1 is SQVTM and CDR2 is ANQGSEA. CDR3 protein: CSVEKDPEGAYGYTF.

V gene TRBV27 combines with J gene TRBJ1-5; absent DNA, TCRdb's TRBD1 call cannot be checked. The CDR3 is made up of 13 amino acids. The germline V gene has CDR1 MNHEY and CDR2 SMNVEV (reference sequence). CDR3 sequence reads: CASSLDSSQPQHF.

The chain recombines TRBV6-5 with TRBJ2-7. Germline values: CDR1 MNHEY, CDR2 SVGAGI. The CDR3 runs 13 residues. CDR3 residues: CASSSGVAYEQYF.

The V call is TRBV5-1, the J call TRBJ2-1. From germline, CDR1 is SGHRS and CDR2 YFSETQ. CDR3 length: 14 residues. CDR3 sequence reads: CASSLGLGLDEQFF.

V usage is TRBV29-1 and J usage is TRBJ1-2; TCRdb lists TRBD1, though no DNA is available to test this call. The CDR3 is 13 residues long. The germline gives CDR1 SQVTM, CDR2 ANQGSEA. Here the CDR3 reads CSVVDRDNYGYTF.